These 22 T cell receptor beta chains were sequenced from one sample in a study of CD8 T cells in ankylosing spondylitis. TCRdb re-analysed the 5' RACE reads in MiXCR, keeping a single row per CDR3 protein. This sample carries around 770,000 distinct CDR3 sequences, roughly 20% of them seen once, and the ten largest clones take under 20%. Study findings and constraints: Ankylosing spondylitis blood seemed to carry a telltale TCR beta motif made of fewer than ten highly homologous variants.

No antigen is known for these receptors. Material: blood, either unsorted or a sorted T cell fraction (not recorded which). These receptors all stem from a male donor with ankylosing spondylitis.

This clonotype was seen ten or more times. This chain joins TRBV15 and TRBJ2-5, with D possibly being TRBD1 (5 bases). CDR1 is LNHNV, CDR2 YYDKDF, per germline (reference sequence). The CDR3 is 15 residues long. The germline V and J ends were trimmed by 0 bases and 4 bases, with 12 bases remaining between them. This CDR3 is CATSRDVRGSETQYF. CDR3 in DNA: TGTGCCACCAGCAGAGATGTTAGGGGTTCAGAGACCCAGTACTTC.

In this sample, this clonotype turned up a few times. The DNA of the CDR3 is TGTGCCAGCACCCACCAGGGGACGGGGTACACAGATACGCAGTATTTT. It is translated as CASTHQGTGYTDTQYF. The chain links TRBV2 to TRBJ2-3; possible D gene TRBD1, 6 bases. CDR1 is SNHLY and CDR2 is FYNNEI in the germline V gene. V lost 7 bases to trimming and J lost 2 bases, with 19 bases between them. This CDR3 contains 16 residues.

The chain is built from TRBV20-1 and TRBJ1-4; no reliable D call. The germline V gene has CDR1 DFQATT and CDR2 SNEGSKA (reference sequence). This CDR3 is built from 10 residues. This CDR3 reads CRQFNEKLFF. CDR3 in DNA: TGCAGGCAGTTTAATGAAAAACTGTTTTTT.

The CDR3 DNA reads as TGTGCCAGCAGTACTCTTACAGGGACTGGGTCTGAAGCTTTCTTT. Translation gives CASSTLTGTGSEAFF. The chain carries TRBV27 and TRBJ1-1, with D possibly TRBD1 on 6 matching bases. CDR3 length equals 15 residues. Germline V CDR1 and CDR2: MNHEY, SMNVEV (reference sequence). V was shortened by 5 bases and J by 6 bases, with 19 bases between the two germline ends.

V usage is TRBV24-1 and J usage is TRBJ1-1, with D tentatively TRBD1 (6 bases). The CDR3 is made up of 13 amino acids. Trimming pared 5 bases from V and 3 bases from J, leaving 9 bases between. Germline V gene lookup returns CDR1 KGHDR and CDR2 SFDVKD. CDR3 sequence reads: CATSAAGDTEAFF. CDR3 DNA sequence: TGTGCCACCAGTGCGGCAGGGGACACTGAAGCTTTCTTT.

This clonotype was observed a few times. The chain combines TRBV5-1 with TRBJ2-1; the D gene is possibly TRBD2 (7 bases). Germline lookup yields CDR1 SGHRS and CDR2 YFSETQ. Trimming pared 4 bases from V and 3 bases from J, leaving 17 bases between. The CDR3 runs to 16 residues. CDR3 DNA: TGCGCCAGCAGCCCGGGCGAGGGGGGGAGCTACAATGAGCAGTTCTTC. Amino acid sequence: CASSPGEGGSYNEQFF.

The V and J genes are TRBV4-1 and TRBJ1-1; D call uncertain. Per the germline V gene, CDR1 is MGHRA and CDR2 is YSYEKL. There are 14 residues in the CDR3. Trimming cost V 1 base and J 7 bases, with 13 bases left between them. The CDR3 here is CASSQGDTPDEAFF. The CDR3 DNA follows: TGCGCCAGCAGCCAAGGCGATACCCCCGATGAAGCTTTCTTT.

J is TRBJ2-7 and V is TRBV5-1, with 7 positions matching TRBD2. This CDR3 comprises 16 residues. V trimming: 2 bases; J trimming: 2 bases; junction bases outside the gene matches: 10. Germline lookup yields CDR1 SGHRS and CDR2 YFSETQ. CDR3 sequence (DNA): TGCGCCAGCAGCTTCTCTGTGGGGGGGGAGACCTACGAGCAGTACTTC. Translated, it gives CASSFSVGGETYEQYF.

Only a few counts were recorded for this clonotype. The chain joins TRBV5-1 to TRBJ1-3; D possibly corresponds to TRBD1 (5 bases). The length of the CDR3 is 17 residues. In germline, CDR1 is SGHRS, CDR2 YFSETQ. Trimming removed 1 base at V and 0 bases at J, with 14 bases between. CDR3 DNA: TGCGCCAGCAGCTTGATGTGGTCGACAGACTCTGGAAACACCATATATTTT. It is translated as CASSLMWSTDSGNTIYF.

DNA of the CDR3: TGTGCCAGCAGCTCGACAGGGGGTCCGTATAGCAATCAGCCCCAGCATTTT. Amino acids: CASSSTGGPYSNQPQHF. The rearrangement links TRBV7-9 to TRBJ1-5; TRBD1 agrees at 9 bases. The CDR3 runs 17 residues. Germline V CDR1 and CDR2: SEHNR, FQNEAQ (reference sequence). J gave up 0 bases and V 4 bases, and 7 bases lay outside the gene matches.

The V gene is TRBV7-2, the J gene TRBJ2-7, with D perhaps matching TRBD2 (5 bases). The CDR3 has 15 amino acids. The V gene lost 4 bases and the J gene lost 5 bases, with 18 bases spanning the gap. The V gene's germline CDR1 is SGHTA and CDR2 FQGNSA. This chain's CDR3 is CASSWSSGGPNEQYF. Written as DNA, the CDR3 is TGTGCCAGCAGCTGGAGCTCCGGAGGCCCTAACGAGCAGTACTTC.

This clonotype was observed a handful of times. V gene TRBV9 combines with J gene TRBJ2-5; D remains ambiguous. The CDR3 loop spans 15 amino acids. CDR1 is SGDLS and CDR2 is YYNGEE in the germline V gene. V gave up 4 bases and J gave up 1 base, with 14 bases separating them. For the CDR3, the DNA is TGTGCCAGCAGCTCTCGCTCGACAATCCAAGAGACCCAGTACTTC. Protein sequence: CASSSRSTIQETQYF.

The CDR3 loop is CASSLLASAWPQHF. For the CDR3, the DNA is TGTGCCAGCAGCTTATTAGCCTCCGCGTGGCCCCAGCATTTT. The chain joins TRBV7-2 to TRBJ1-5; no definite D call. This CDR3 has 14 residues. The germline gives CDR1 SGHTA, CDR2 FQGNSA. Trimming pared 2 bases from V and 9 bases from J, leaving 14 bases between.

This clonotype was counted at least ten times. The rearrangement links TRBV12-3 or TRBV12-4 to TRBJ2-3; D may be TRBD2 (6 bases). This CDR3 has 16 amino acids. Trimming shortened V by 1 base and J by 6 bases, and 17 bases separated the two germline ends. This CDR3 reads CASSLGSLEGSDTQYF. For the CDR3, the DNA is TGTGCCAGCAGTTTAGGTTCCCTGGAGGGCTCTGATACGCAGTATTTT.

The chain employs TRBV11-1 and TRBJ2-2; D not certain. V was cut by 0 bases and J by 2 bases, with 13 bases left in between. Germline V gene lookup returns CDR1 SGHAT and CDR2 FQDESV (reference sequence). This CDR3 is built from 17 residues. The CDR3 DNA reads as TGTGCCAGCAGCTTAGCGCTAAGCAGGCTAAACACCGGGGAGCTGTTTTTT. Amino acid sequence: CASSLALSRLNTGELFF. Supplemented by reference TRBV11-1 and TRBJ2-2, the full variable domain reads EAEVAQSPRYKITEKSQAVAFWCDPISGHATLYWYRQILGQGPELLVQFQDESVVDDSQLPKDRFSAERLKGVDSTLKIQPAELGDSAMYLCASSLALSRLNTGELFFGEGSRLTVL.

This clonotype was observed a few times. The V call is TRBV20-1, the J call TRBJ2-5; no reliable D call. The length of the CDR3 is 14 residues. Germline loops: CDR1 DFQATT, CDR2 SNEGSKA (reference sequence). V gave up 1 base and J gave up 6 bases, with 15 bases separating them. CDR3 DNA sequence: TGCAGTGCTAGAGGGCTAGAGCCTCAGAAGACCCAGTACTTC. This codes for CSARGLEPQKTQYF.

The chain joins TRBV11-3 to TRBJ2-1; 10 bases line up with TRBD2. The length of the CDR3 is 14 residues. Germline V gene lookup returns CDR1 SGHNT and CDR2 YENEEA. The ends lost 5 bases at V and 8 bases at J; junction bases unmatched: 6. The CDR3 here is CASSPSGSFDEQFF. For the CDR3, the DNA is TGTGCCAGCAGCCCTAGCGGGAGTTTCGATGAGCAGTTCTTC. Based on the CDR3 plus reference TRBV11-3 and TRBJ2-1, the full variable domain is EAGVVQSPRYKIIEKKQPVAFWCNPISGHNTLYWYLQNLGQGPELLIRYENEEAVDDSQLPKDRFSAERLKGVDSTLKIQPAELGDSAVYLCASSPSGSFDEQFFGPGTRLTVL.

The chain links TRBV4-1 to TRBJ2-6, with D perhaps matching TRBD1 (6 bases). The germline V gene has CDR1 MGHRA and CDR2 YSYEKL. The ends were cut back, 4 bases at V and 4 bases at J, with 26 bases in the middle. The CDR3 covers 20 residues. The CDR3 DNA is TGCGCCAGCAGCCGTCAAGAGGGCTACGCCGGGACAACAGGGGCCAACGTCCTGACTTTC. Protein sequence: CASSRQEGYAGTTGANVLTF.

The V and J genes are TRBV5-5 and TRBJ1-3, with 9 nucleotides matching TRBD1. Germline V gives CDR1 SGHKS, CDR2 YYEKEE (reference sequence). The length of the CDR3 is 16 residues. Trimming took 1 base from V and 2 from J; bases not matched to a gene: 4. In nucleotides, the CDR3 is TGTGCCAGCAGCTTGCGGGGGGACAGGGCTGGAAACACCATATATTTT. Its translation: CASSLRGDRAGNTIYF.

This chain joins TRBV29-1 and TRBJ2-3; tentative D call: TRBD1 (6 bases). There are 14 residues in the CDR3. From germline, CDR1 is SQVTM and CDR2 ANQGSEA. The germline V and J ends were trimmed by 6 bases and 3 bases, with 16 bases remaining between them. The CDR3 region has the DNA TGCAGCGTCGTACCCTGGCAGGGGACAGATACGCAGTATTTT. Residues: CSVVPWQGTDTQYF.

This clonotype was observed a few times. The genes are TRBV4-1 and TRBJ2-1, with D unclear. Germline CDR1 reads MGHRA; CDR2 reads YSYEKL. The V end was cut by 5 bases, the J end by 5 bases, with 19 bases between. The length of the CDR3 is 16 residues. The CDR3 reads CASSDRRLVVNNEQFF. CDR3 sequence (DNA): TGCGCCAGCAGCGACCGTCGGCTGGTGGTCAACAATGAGCAGTTCTTC.

This clonotype was detected only a few times. The V gene is TRBV2, the J gene TRBJ2-5; 8 bases are a match to TRBD1. The J segment lost 1 base and the V segment lost 6 bases, leaving 7 bases of the junction unmatched. The CDR3 totals 15 residues. CDR1 is SNHLY, CDR2 FYNNEI, per germline. CDR3 DNA: TGTGCCAGCAGGAGACAGGGGTTGTCCCAAGAGACCCAGTACTTC. Translating gives CASRRQGLSQETQYF.